A single TCR beta chain is shown here with its context. This record comes from a study of siplizumab effects on memory and regulatory T cells. Per the germline V gene, CDR1 is SGHDT and CDR2 is YYEEEE. Trimming cost V 4 bases and J 9 bases; bases outside gene matches: 11. This CDR3 has 17 residues. Data came from immunoSEQ multiplex PCR; TCRdb stores just in-frame clones and leaves some out. The sample lists under 100,000 clones, over 80% seen once, with roughly 1.4% in the top ten. Sequenced sample: Tregs sorted from blood. The clonotype comes from a human donor in good health. J is TRBJ2-2 and V is TRBV5-6, with 14 bases fitting TRBD2. CDR3 in amino acids: CASSRTSGGHLFRELFF. The DNA of the CDR3 is TGTGCCAGCAGCCGGACTAGCGGGGGGCACTTATTCCGGGAGCTGTTTTTT.